The TCR beta chain described here comes from a study of blood T cells in healthy people across ages. Trimming shortened V by 4 bases and J by 1 base, and 10 bases separated the two germline ends. Germline CDR1 and CDR2: MNHNS and SASEGT. CDR3 size: 15 residues. This clonotype has only a few counts. Next came a second PCR, run for about 7 to 12 cycles, which used a sample-barcoded 5' primer along with a J-beta primer mix. MiXCR, applied by TCRdb to the 5' RACE reads, yields one record per CDR3 protein. The sample lists approximately 780,000 distinct CDR3 sequences, around a quarter occurring once. The extraction recovered at least 5 micrograms of total RNA per sample. This same sample was also part of a study on T cells of mothers and their children. Per that study: Related pairs of mothers and children showed slightly higher, non-significant overlap versus unrelated pairs.

This chain uses TRBV6-1 with TRBJ2-2; D is unresolved. This clonotype was obtained from a boy aged 5-17 years in good health. The specimen was blood. The CDR3 coding sequence is TGTGCCAGCAGTGTCGGGCAGTTGAACACCGGGGAGCTGTTTTTT. As protein: CASSVGQLNTGELFF.